This is a list of T cell receptor beta chains from one sample in a study of blood T cells in healthy people across ages. TCRdb analysed the 5' RACE reads with MiXCR anew, one entry per CDR3 protein. This sample has over 1,500,000 distinct CDR3 sequences, with about 50% found just once. Sequences were obtained from blood. The receptor source for this set is a woman in her 40s in good health. Each CDR3 is given with its conserved first and last residue. Clone size, where shown, is once, few, many, or a class for clones that have expanded.

v_gene,len,abundance,CDR3aa
TRBV4-2,15,.,CASSQNVAGVGEAFF
TRBV6-1,11,.,CASGLSGEQYF
TRBV7-7,14,.,CASSSVTGQFEQFF
TRBV7-2,16,.,CASSHGLAGGFGEQFF
TRBV5-6,15,.,CASSLPGQTTGELFF
TRBV28,14,.,CASSLRGHEGEQFF
TRBV6-5,12,.,CASSPMGQPQHF
TRBV7-2,13,many,CASSLAPPYEQYF
TRBV5-5,16,.,CASSTEPPGKGTEAFF
TRBV28,17,.,CASRPGTGGSVGYGYTF
TRBV6-5,13,few,CASRHTPNQPQHF
TRBV2,17,.,CARAGEGDDISTDTQYF
TRBV7-2,15,.,CASSLAGSSSYEQYF
TRBV20-1,13,.,CSAGDLGLQPQHF
TRBV28,13,.,CASSLTGGEGYTF
TRBV9,14,.,CASSVASGMETQYF
TRBV4-3,17,.,CANSQDRGSTKQETQYF
TRBV28,15,.,CASSRGGKSYYGYTF
TRBV7-2,13,.,CASDPIHLKGYTF
TRBV7-2,16,few,CASSLEVRVGTDTQYF
TRBV7-2,12,.,CASSRRGFEQFF
TRBV18,15,.,CASSPLIGTGGEQYF
TRBV6-5,16,few,CASSYSVGMQTYEQYF
TRBV7-2,17,few,CASSFPPEVTASYEQYF
TRBV4-2,11,.,CASRWERGYTF
TRBV20-1,14,.,CSAGDRGRTGELFF
TRBV5-1,14,.,CASSQSGTYNEQYF
TRBV6-2/TRBV6-3,16,.,CASSYAGAWRNNEQFF
TRBV4-1,17,.,CASSQDDGTYRSYEQYF
TRBV6-4,13,.,CASSAAENQPQHF
TRBV28,17,.,CASSFNRQDSFNEKLFF
TRBV27,15,once,CASSYPGQGIETQYF
TRBV20-1,16,many,CSAPVAGNSGANVLTF
TRBV6-2/TRBV6-3,17,.,CAGSYSPGTGVNNEQFF
TRBV29-1,14,.,CSVDFRDSHYGYTF
TRBV7-6,14,few,CASSLAPSRETQYF
TRBV9,15,.,CASSPGTSIGFEQFF
TRBV6-5,14,.,CASSYTGTGNIQYF
TRBV20-1,13,.,CSAEGRLRETQYF
TRBV5-1,14,.,CASSEDRGRFMMFF
TRBV7-2,16,few,CASSLRSSPSSYEQYF
TRBV28,12,.,CASISIGETQYF
TRBV6-2/TRBV6-3,14,few,CASSTNSGPYEQYF
TRBV5-6,14,.,CASSLGTGARELFF
TRBV27,12,.,CASGSLWYEQYF